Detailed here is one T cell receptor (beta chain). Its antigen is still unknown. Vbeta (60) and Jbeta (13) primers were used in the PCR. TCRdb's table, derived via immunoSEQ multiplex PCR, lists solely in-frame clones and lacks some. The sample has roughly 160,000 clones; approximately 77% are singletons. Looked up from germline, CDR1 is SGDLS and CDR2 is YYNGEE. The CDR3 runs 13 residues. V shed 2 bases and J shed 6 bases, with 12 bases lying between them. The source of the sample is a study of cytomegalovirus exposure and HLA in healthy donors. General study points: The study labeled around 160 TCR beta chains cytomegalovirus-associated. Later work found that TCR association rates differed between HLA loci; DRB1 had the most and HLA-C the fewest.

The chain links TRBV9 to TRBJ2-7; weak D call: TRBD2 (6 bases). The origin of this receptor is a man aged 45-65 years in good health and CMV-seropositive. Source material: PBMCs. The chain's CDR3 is CASSVAGGFEQYF. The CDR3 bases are TGTGCCAGCAGCGTCGCAGGAGGGTTCGAGCAGTACTTC. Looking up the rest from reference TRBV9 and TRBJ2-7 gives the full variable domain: DSGVTQTPKHLITATGQRVTLRCSPRSGDLSVYWYQQSLDQGLQFLIQYYNGEERAKGNILERFSAQQFPDLHSELNLSSLELGDSALYFCASSVAGGFEQYFGPGTRLTVT.